This T cell receptor beta chain was documented in a study of shared clonotypes between healthy human individuals. TCRdb's copy holds only in-frame clones and misses some; the assay was immunoSEQ multiplex PCR. The sample holds approximately 2.5 million clones; 80% to 95% are singletons and the top ten take approximately 0.36%. This CDR3 spans 15 amino acids. CDR1 is LGHNA, CDR2 YNFKEQ, per germline. The trim removed 0 bases at V and 4 bases at J, leaving 2 bases unmatched. Study conclusions and caveats: Larger richness was generally estimated for naive than memory subsets.

With respect to this clone: The antigen remains undetermined.

This TCR derives from a man in his late teens or twenties in good health. Some clones in this sample may be carry-over from other donors' samples. Specimen: naive CD4+ T cells from PBMCs. The subset was: CD45RA+ positively selected. This chain uses TRBV4-2 with TRBJ1-3; 8 bases are a match to TRBD1. The CDR3 here is CASSQDRGLGNTIYF. CDR3 DNA: TGTGCCAGCAGCCAAGACAGGGGGCTAGGAAACACCATATATTTT.